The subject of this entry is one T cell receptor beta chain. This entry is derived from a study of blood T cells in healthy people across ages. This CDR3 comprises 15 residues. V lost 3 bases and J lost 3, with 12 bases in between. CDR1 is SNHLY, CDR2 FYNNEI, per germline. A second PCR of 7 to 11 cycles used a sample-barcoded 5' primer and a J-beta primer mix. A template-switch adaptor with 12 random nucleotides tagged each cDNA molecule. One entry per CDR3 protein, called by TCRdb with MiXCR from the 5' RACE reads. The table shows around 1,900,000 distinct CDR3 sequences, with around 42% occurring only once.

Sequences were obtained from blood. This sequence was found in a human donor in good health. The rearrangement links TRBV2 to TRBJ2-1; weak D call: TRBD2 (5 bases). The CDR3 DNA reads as TGTGCCAGCAGTGAGTTAGCGATATACTACAATGAGCAGTTCTTC. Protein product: CASSELAIYYNEQFF.